A selection of T cell receptor beta chains follows, all from one sample in a study of T cells in localized non-small cell lung cancer. Assay: immunoSEQ multiplex PCR; the TCRdb copy retains only in-frame clones and omits some. The sample holds approximately 150,000 clones, more than 80% seen once. This sample comprised peripheral blood, obtained before any cancer treatment. The receptor source for this set is a female donor older than 55 with stage I lung adenocarcinoma. Each CDR3 is given with its conserved first and last residue. A D gene is named only where the DNA matches it firmly. The size field is filled for only some rows; it gives once, few, many or a size class.

TRBJ2-2 NA TRBV5-6 TRBD2 TGTGCCAGCAGCTTGGCGGGACTAGCGGGAGGTCGGACCGGGGAGCTGTTTTTT CASSLAGLAGGRTGELFF
TRBJ1-1 NA TRBV10-1 NA TGCGCCAGCAGTCTTACAGGGAACACTGAAGCTTTCTTT CASSLTGNTEAFF
TRBJ1-2 NA TRBV28 NA TGTGCCAGCAGTTTAACGGTACCAGGCTACACCTTC CASSLTVPGYTF
TRBJ2-7 NA TRBV28 NA TGTGCCAGCAGTTTGACCTCGGGGTGGAGCGAGCAGTACTTC CASSLTSGWSEQYF
TRBJ2-5 NA TRBV10-1 NA TGCGCCAGCAGTGAGTCAGGGGGCCAAGAGACCCAGTACTTC CASSESGGQETQYF
TRBJ2-6 NA TRBV5-1 NA TGCGCCAGCAGCTTGGGAGCGGGTAACTCTGGGGCCAACGTCCTGACTTTC CASSLGAGNSGANVLTF
TRBJ2-5 NA TRBV7-3 TRBD1 TGTGCCAGCGCAGCTGGGGAGACAGGGGTTCAAGAGACCCAGTACTTC CASAAGETGVQETQYF
TRBJ1-5 NA TRBV27 TRBD1 TGTGCCACCAGAAAGCCGGGACAGAATCAGCCCCAGCATTTT CATRKPGQNQPQHF
TRBJ1-3 NA TRBV6-5 TRBD1 TGTGCCAGCAGTCGAGGGGGCACTGGAAACACCATATATTTT CASSRGGTGNTIYF
TRBJ2-2 NA TRBV19 TRBD1 TGTGCCAGTCTCCCATCCGGGACAGGGGTCACCGGGGAGCTGTTTTTT CASLPSGTGVTGELFF
TRBJ1-2 NA TRBV28 NA TGTGCCAGCAGTTTATTCCGGACGGAACACTATGGCTACACCTTC CASSLFRTEHYGYTF
TRBJ2-1 NA TRBV30 TRBD2 TGTGCCTGGAGTGTACTGAGCGGGAGGGCCTCGGATGAGCAGTTCTTC CAWSVLSGRASDEQFF
TRBJ2-2 NA TRBV18 TRBD1 TGTGCCAGCTCACCTCTCGACAGGGGCGGCGGCGCCGGGGAGCTGTTTTTT CASSPLDRGGGAGELFF
TRBJ1-5 NA TRBV19 TRBD1 TGTGCCAGTAGTACCGGACAGGCCGGCTATAGCAATCAGCCCCAGCATTTT CASSTGQAGYSNQPQHF
TRBJ2-7 NA TRBV10-3 NA TGTGCCATCATGGCCTCCAGTGGGAGCTACGAGCAGTACTTC CAIMASSGSYEQYF
TRBJ1-2 NA TRBV10-3 NA TGTGCCATCAGACCTGCTGAAGCTAACTATGGCTACACCTTC CAIRPAEANYGYTF
TRBJ2-7 NA TRBV18 TRBD2 TGTGCCAGCTCACAACCGGGACGGGGGGACCACGAGCAGTACTTC CASSQPGRGDHEQYF
TRBJ2-5 NA TRBV30 NA TGTGCCCATCGTGGGGCAGGTCGGGAGACCCAGTACTTC CAHRGAGRETQYF
TRBJ2-1 NA TRBV19 NA TGTGCCAGTAGTATAGGAAGTTGGGGGGAGCAGTTCTTC CASSIGSWGEQFF
TRBJ2-5 NA TRBV28 NA TGTGCCAGCAGCCCTGGAGGGGCTAGACAAGAGACCCAGTACTTC CASSPGGARQETQYF
TRBJ2-7 NA TRBV11-1 TRBD2 TGTGCCAGCAGCTCGGGACTAGCGCGAATTTACGAGCAGTACTTC CASSSGLARIYEQYF
TRBJ2-1 NA TRBV7-3 TRBD2 TGTGCCAGCAGCTTCACAGGCGGGAGCTCCTACAATGAGCAGTTCTTC CASSFTGGSSYNEQFF
TRBJ2-3 NA TRBV14 TRBD1 TGTGCCAGCAGCCAAGTTACCGGGACAGGGGGCTCGCAGTATTTT CASSQVTGTGGSQYF
TRBJ1-2 NA TRBV10-3 NA TGTGCCATCAGTTCAGGGTCCGGCTTCTATGGCTACACCTTC CAISSGSGFYGYTF
TRBJ2-7 NA TRBV6-4 TRBD2 TGTGCCAGCTCCGAAGTGGGCGGGAGAGGAACCTCCGAGCAGTACTTC CASSEVGGRGTSEQYF
TRBJ2-5 NA TRBV28 NA TGTGCCAGCACTCTCCAAGAGACCCAGTACTTC CASTLQETQYF
TRBJ2-1 NA TRBV2 TRBD2 TGTGCCTCCAACCGAGGCGGGAGTTACCATGAGCAGTTCTTC CASNRGGSYHEQFF
TRBJ2-3 NA TRBV27 NA TGTGCCAGCAGCCTTATTGGGTTTGACACAGATACGCAGTATTTT CASSLIGFDTDTQYF
TRBJ2-2 NA TRBV11-3 NA TGTGCCAGCAGCTTACGCGGGACGAACACCGGGGAGCTGTTTTTT CASSLRGTNTGELFF
TRBJ2-1 NA TRBV23-1 NA TGCGCCAGCAGTCAATGGGCCCCTAGAGATTCCGAGGAGGTCAATGAGCAGTTCTTC CASSQWAPRDSEEVNEQFF
TRBJ2-3 NA TRBV27 NA TGTGCCAGCAGAGAGGGGCGTTGGACAGATACGCAGTATTTT CASREGRWTDTQYF
TRBJ1-5 few TRBV18 NA TGTGCCAGCTCACCAAACGTATGGGCAGGGAAAGATCAGCCCCAGCATTTT CASSPNVWAGKDQPQHF
TRBJ1-2 NA TRBV30 NA TGTGCCTGGAGTGGGCCTGAGTTGTACTATGGCTACACCTTC CAWSGPELYYGYTF
TRBJ2-2 NA TRBV19 TRBD2 TGTGCGTCGGGACTAGCGGGCAAACAAGCGAACACCGGGGAGCTGTTTTTT CASGLAGKQANTGELFF
TRBJ1-5 NA TRBV30 NA TGTGCCTGGAGTGTACGGCCGTATGAATCGCCCCAGCATTTT CAWSVRPYESPQHF
TRBJ2-2 NA TRBV11-3 TRBD1 TGTGCCAGCAGCTTACAGGGGGAGGGGGAGCTGTTTTTT CASSLQGEGELFF
TRBJ2-3 NA TRBV7-3 TRBD2 TGTGCCAGCAGCTTAGGGCCAGCGGGACCAGATACGCAGTATTTT CASSLGPAGPDTQYF
TRBJ2-7 NA TRBV5-1 TRBD2 TGCGCCAGCAGCTTGGCGGCTAGCGGGAGTCGCTACGAGCAGTACTTC CASSLAASGSRYEQYF
TRBJ2-3 NA TRBV29-1 NA TGCAGCGTTGCCGGGACGAATTACGGTACGCAGTATTTT CSVAGTNYGTQYF
TRBJ2-7 NA TRBV30 NA TGTGCCTGCGAACAGGGTCCCCCCTCCTACGAGCAGTACTTC CACEQGPPSYEQYF
TRBJ1-2 NA TRBV10-3 TRBD1 TGTGCCATCAGTGAGTTTGTTACAGGGGGCTATGGCTACACCTTC CAISEFVTGGYGYTF